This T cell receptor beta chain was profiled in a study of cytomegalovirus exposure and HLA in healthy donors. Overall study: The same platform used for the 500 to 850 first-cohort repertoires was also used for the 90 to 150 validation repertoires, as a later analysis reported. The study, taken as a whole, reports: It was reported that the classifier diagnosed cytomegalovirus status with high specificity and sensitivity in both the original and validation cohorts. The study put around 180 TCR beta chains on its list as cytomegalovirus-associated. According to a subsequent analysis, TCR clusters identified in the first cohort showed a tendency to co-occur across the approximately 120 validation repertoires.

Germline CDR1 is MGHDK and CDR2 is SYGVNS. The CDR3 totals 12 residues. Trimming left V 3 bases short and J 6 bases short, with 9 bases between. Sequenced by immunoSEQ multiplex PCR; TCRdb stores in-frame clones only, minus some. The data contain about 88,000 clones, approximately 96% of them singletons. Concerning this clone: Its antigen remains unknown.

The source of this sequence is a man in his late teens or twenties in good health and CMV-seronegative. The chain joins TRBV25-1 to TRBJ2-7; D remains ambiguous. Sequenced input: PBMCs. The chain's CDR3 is CASSDSPGEQYF. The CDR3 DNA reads TGTGCCAGCAGTGACTCCCCGGGCGAGCAGTACTTC.